Presented here are 26 T cell receptor beta chains from one specimen sequenced in a study of graft-versus-host responses after intestinal transplantation. Their recognized antigens are unknown. TCRdb keeps only in-frame clones here, not all; method: immunoSEQ multiplex PCR. The repertoire holds about 36,000 clones, with around 94% as singletons. The sequences come from unstimulated CD4+ T cells sorted from spleen or lymph node cells, collected before transplant. Every receptor here comes from a human donor who was the organ donor for an intestinal transplant.

This clone was seen a few times. The chain employs TRBV5-4 and TRBJ1-3; maybe TRBD1 (5 bases). The ends were cut back, 4 bases at V and 0 bases at J, with 11 bases in the middle. Germline V gene lookup returns CDR1 SGHNT and CDR2 YYREEE (reference sequence). CDR3 length: 15 amino acids. CDR3 coding DNA: TGTGCCAGCAGCCCCGGGGCCTTCTCTGGAAACACCATATATTTT. Its protein product is CASSPGAFSGNTIYF.

The chain combines TRBV30 with TRBJ1-1; D is ambiguous. V was shortened by 3 bases and J by 11 bases, with 10 bases between the two germline ends. The CDR3 loop spans 10 amino acids. Per germline, CDR1 GTSNPN and CDR2 SVGIG (reference sequence). CDR3 loop: CAWRRLWAFF. The CDR3 DNA reads as TGTGCCTGGAGAAGACTTTGGGCTTTCTTT.

The chain links TRBV9 to TRBJ1-6, with TRBD1 identical over 7 bases. This CDR3 has 15 residues. The V gene's germline CDR1 is SGDLS and CDR2 YYNGEE. Losses at the gene ends were 0 bases for V and 7 bases for J; bases not matched to a gene: 4. The chain's CDR3 is CASSVEDRANSPLHF. Written as DNA, the CDR3 is TGTGCCAGCAGCGTAGAAGACAGGGCGAATTCACCCCTCCACTTT.

This chain joins TRBV5-6 and TRBJ2-7; D is perhaps TRBD2 (5 bases). Trimming took 4 bases from V and 2 from J, leaving 7 bases between them. The germline gives CDR1 SGHDT, CDR2 YYEEEE. The CDR3 has 12 residues. CDR3 sequence (DNA): TGTGCCAGCAGCCTAGCCCCCTACGAGCAGTACTTC. Amino acids: CASSLAPYEQYF.

This rearrangement joins TRBV4-1 to TRBJ2-1, with D perhaps TRBD2 (5 bases). Germline V CDR1 and CDR2: MGHRA, YSYEKL. V was shortened by 3 bases and J by 4 bases, with 19 bases between the two germline ends. The CDR3 loop spans 17 amino acids. The CDR3 nucleotides are TGCGCCAGCAGCCACGCGGACTCACGGGGAGATTACAATGAGCAGTTCTTC. Translation gives CASSHADSRGDYNEQFF.

The V call is TRBV4-1, the J call TRBJ2-3; D uncertain. CDR3 length: 14 amino acids. CDR1 MGHRA and CDR2 YSYEKL come from the germline V gene. Trimming pared 3 bases from V and 6 bases from J, leaving 13 bases between. CDR3 sequence: CASSHGMPTDTQYF. The DNA for the CDR3 is TGCGCCAGCAGCCACGGTATGCCTACGGATACGCAGTATTTT.

This chain connects TRBV10-1 to TRBJ2-1; D possibly uses TRBD1 or TRBD2 (6 bases each). The ends were cut back, 5 bases at V and 10 bases at J, with 12 bases in the middle. The CDR3 extends over 12 amino acids. From germline, CDR1 is WNHNN and CDR2 SYGVQD (reference sequence). The CDR3 sequence: CASSRGGSEQFF. DNA of the CDR3: TGCGCCAGCAGTCGAGGGGGGTCCGAGCAGTTCTTC.

This clone was counted between two and nine times. The CDR3 region has the DNA TGCAGCGTTGCCGGCAGAATGAGCACTGAAGCTTTCTTT. Encoded protein: CSVAGRMSTEAFF. The J gene is TRBJ1-1, the V gene TRBV29-1; D is unresolved. Germline V lookup: CDR1 SQVTM, CDR2 ANQGSEA. The CDR3 loop spans 13 amino acids. Trimming cost V 4 bases and J 4 bases, with 13 bases left between them.

The DNA for the CDR3 is TGTGCCAGCAGCTCGGGACAGGCGAACACTGAAGCTTTCTTT. It encodes CASSSGQANTEAFF. This rearrangement joins TRBV9 to TRBJ1-1; 8 nucleotides match TRBD1. Looked up from germline, CDR1 is SGDLS and CDR2 is YYNGEE. After removal of 4 bases from V and 1 base from J, the junction contained 3 bases not matched to a gene. The CDR3 spans 14 residues.

V is TRBV6-6 and J is TRBJ2-1, with D unresolved. CDR1 and CDR2 (germline): MNHNY, SVGAGI (reference sequence). The CDR3 has 11 residues. With 4 bases removed from V and 8 bases from J, the gap between germline ends came to 6 bases. CDR3 protein: CASSSRDEQFF. DNA of the CDR3: TGTGCCAGCAGTTCTCGGGATGAGCAGTTCTTC.

This clone appeared a single time. The chain employs TRBV30 and TRBJ1-2, with a tentative D call TRBD1 (6 bases). CDR3 size: 12 residues. Trimming stripped 4 bases from V and 1 base from J, with 7 bases between. Germline loops: CDR1 GTSNPN, CDR2 SVGIG (reference sequence). The CDR3 sequence: CAWTGVNYGYTF. CDR3 nucleotide sequence: TGTGCCTGGACAGGGGTTAACTATGGCTACACCTTC.

The rearrangement links TRBV11-3 to TRBJ2-1, with TRBD2 as a possible D gene (5 bases). From germline, CDR1 is SGHNT and CDR2 YENEEA. The V and J ends lost 1 base and 3 bases respectively, with 10 bases between them. CDR3 length: 15 amino acids. The CDR3 DNA sequence: TGTGCCAGCAGCTTAGGAGGGCAGGACTACAATGAGCAGTTCTTC. As protein: CASSLGGQDYNEQFF.

The genes are TRBV21-1 and TRBJ1-5. TRBV21-1 is a documented pseudogene. The CDR3 spans 16 residues. CDR3 region: CASSKARGGLNQPQHF. DNA of the CDR3: TGTGCCAGCAGCAAAGCGCGGGGGGGTTTAAATCAGCCCCAGCATTTT.

The chain joins TRBV6-1 to TRBJ1-3; D unclear. CDR1 is MNHNS and CDR2 is SASEGT in the germline V gene. Trimming removed 6 bases at V and 0 bases at J, with 12 bases between. This CDR3 has 15 amino acids. The CDR3 loop is CASSFRTSSGNTIYF. For the CDR3, the DNA is TGTGCCAGCAGCTTTAGGACGAGCTCTGGAAACACCATATATTTT.

CDR3 nucleotides: TGTGCCAGCAGCCTCCCCGACAGGGTAAAATTTTTCTCTGGAAACACCATATATTTT. This codes for CASSLPDRVKFFSGNTIYF. This chain uses TRBV14 with TRBJ1-3; TRBD1 agrees at 7 bases. The CDR3 spans 19 residues. CDR1 is SGHDN, CDR2 FVKESK, per germline. With V trimmed by 4 bases and J by 0 bases, 15 bases remained unmatched.

The chain is built from TRBV4-1 and TRBJ2-4; 8 bases align to TRBD1. V shed 5 bases and J 3 bases; nucleotides not matched to a gene: 15. This CDR3 is 18 amino acids long. Germline CDR1 is MGHRA and CDR2 is YSYEKL. In nucleotides, the CDR3 is TGCGCCAGCAGCGATGACAGGGGCATTTCTTTCGTCAAAAACATTCAGTACTTC. It specifies CASSDDRGISFVKNIQYF.

This clone was recorded once. V gene TRBV9 combines with J gene TRBJ2-2; a weak D match, TRBD2 (6 bases). This CDR3 is 15 amino acids long. V was shortened by 0 bases and J by 8 bases, with 14 bases between the two germline ends. Germline V gene data show CDR1 as SGDLS and CDR2 as YYNGEE. In DNA, the CDR3 is TGTGCCAGCAGCGTAGGGGGACGGGGGACGGGGGAGCTGTTTTTT. Residues: CASSVGGRGTGELFF.

J is TRBJ2-7 and V is TRBV30, with 11 bases fitting TRBD1. V trimming: 0 bases; J trimming: 3 bases; junction bases outside the gene matches: 1. Germline V lookup: CDR1 GTSNPN, CDR2 SVGIG (reference sequence). CDR3 length: 14 amino acids. CDR3 nucleotide sequence: TGTGCCTGGAGTGTAGGGACAGGGGGCTACGAGCAGTACTTC. This translates into CAWSVGTGGYEQYF.

The chain recombines TRBV29-1 with TRBJ2-1; 10 bases are a match to TRBD1. The CDR3 spans 17 residues. The V gene's germline CDR1 is SQVTM and CDR2 ANQGSEA. J lost 2 bases, V lost 1 base, and 8 bases had no gene match. The DNA of the CDR3 is TGCAGCGTTGAAGGTACGACAGGGGGCGCGCCCTACAATGAGCAGTTCTTC. This translates into CSVEGTTGGAPYNEQFF.

The V and J genes are TRBV4-3 and TRBJ2-4, with no clear D. The CDR3 length is 14 residues. The germline gives CDR1 LGHNA, CDR2 YSLEER. V lost 0 bases, J lost 6 bases, and 9 bases lay in between. The DNA for the CDR3 is TGCGCCAGCAGCCAAGAGTTCCAGCCAAACATTCAGTACTTC. The encoded protein is CASSQEFQPNIQYF.

This clone occurred once. This chain uses TRBV28 with TRBJ2-5; D is uncertain. Germline V lookup: CDR1 MDHEN, CDR2 SYDVKM. CDR3 length: 15 residues. Trimming stripped 5 bases from V and 0 bases from J, with 13 bases between. The CDR3 loop reads CASSLHPPYQETQYF. CDR3 bases: TGTGCCAGCAGTCTTCATCCTCCGTACCAAGAGACCCAGTACTTC. The variable domain in full, with the rest retrieved from reference TRBV28 and TRBJ2-5, is DVKVTQSSRYLVKRTGEKVFLECVQDMDHENMFWYRQDPGLGLRLIYFSYDVKMKEKGDIPEGYSVSREKKERFSLILESASTNQTSMYLCASSLHPPYQETQYFGPGTRLLVL.

V gene TRBV5-5 combines with J gene TRBJ1-2; D is possibly TRBD1 (6 bases). The V gene lost 0 bases and the J gene lost 4 bases, with 10 bases spanning the gap. The CDR3 consists of 14 residues. Germline assignment: CDR1 SGHKS and CDR2 YYEKEE (reference sequence). DNA for the CDR3: TGTGCCAGCAGCTTGGGGACAGCCCCCTATGGCTACACCTTC. This sequence encodes CASSLGTAPYGYTF.

The V call is TRBV2, the J call TRBJ1-6; TRBD1 might be the D (6 bases). The ends were cut back, 7 bases at V and 10 bases at J, with 14 bases in the middle. This CDR3 contains 13 residues. Germline V lookup: CDR1 SNHLY, CDR2 FYNNEI. As DNA, the CDR3 is TGTGCCAGCATAAGGGGGGAACAGTCACCCCTCCACTTT. This encodes CASIRGEQSPLHF.

The chain combines TRBV18 with TRBJ1-6; TRBD1 might be the D (5 bases). Trimming cost V 0 bases and J 7 bases, with 10 bases left between them. Germline lookup yields CDR1 KGHSH and CDR2 LQKENI. The CDR3 is 15 amino acids. CDR3 nucleotides: TGTGCCAGCTCACCACCGGGCGGGGGGAATTCACCCCTCCACTTT. It is translated as CASSPPGGGNSPLHF.

The chain uses TRBV5-6 and TRBJ1-2; 8 positions agree with TRBD1. Germline V gene lookup returns CDR1 SGHDT and CDR2 YYEEEE. The CDR3 consists of 13 residues. The V segment lost 3 bases and the J segment 8 bases; nucleotides outside the gene matches: 6. The CDR3 region is CASSSTGVGGYTF. Here the CDR3 DNA reads TGTGCCAGCAGCTCGACAGGGGTCGGAGGCTACACCTTC.

The rearrangement joins TRBV5-6 to TRBJ2-5, with D possibly matching TRBD2 (6 bases). The ends were cut back, 4 bases at V and 4 bases at J, with 14 bases in the middle. CDR1 SGHDT and CDR2 YYEEEE come from the germline V gene. This CDR3 spans 14 amino acids. The CDR3 reads CASSQTRKGETQYF. The CDR3 DNA is TGTGCCAGCAGCCAGACTAGGAAGGGAGAGACCCAGTACTTC.